The 28 T cell receptor beta chains in this list originate from one sample, sequenced in a study of CD8+ T cells in alopecia areata. The treatment is: oral pan-JAK inhibitor, 5-10 mg twice daily. RNA was extracted and reverse transcribed into cDNA as the sequencing template. Repertoires were generated with immunoSEQ multiplex PCR, while TCRdb's copy carries only in-frame clones and drops some. Of about 180,000 clones in the sample, 50% to 65% are singletons; the top ten hold about a tenth. The source was CD8+ T cells sorted from blood, collected at week 24, from a patient treated with tofacitinib. The source of these receptors is a human donor with alopecia areata.

The rearrangement joins TRBV6-1 to TRBJ2-1; 7 bases match TRBD2. Losses at the gene ends were 6 bases for V and 4 bases for J; bases not matched to a gene: 9. This CDR3 is 15 amino acids long. The germline V gene encodes CDR1 MNHNS and CDR2 SASEGT. DNA of the CDR3: TGTGCCAGCAGAGGTAGAGCGGGGCCATACAATGAGCAGTTCTTC. Encoded protein: CASRGRAGPYNEQFF.

The chain uses TRBV2 and TRBJ2-7; weak D call: TRBD1 (5 bases). Germline loops: CDR1 SNHLY, CDR2 FYNNEI. The CDR3 is made up of 12 amino acids. Trimming removed 7 bases at V and 5 bases at J, with 12 bases between. CDR3 sequence: CASMVRADEQYF. The CDR3 nucleotides read TGTGCCAGCATGGTCAGGGCGGACGAGCAGTACTTC. Together with reference TRBV2 and TRBJ2-7, the CDR3 gives the full variable domain: EPEVTQTPSHQVTQMGQEVILRCVPISNHLYFYWYRQILGQKVEFLVSFYNNEISEKSEIFDDQFSVERPDGSNFTLKIRSTKLEDSAMYFCASMVRADEQYFGPGTRLTVT.

The chain uses TRBV27 and TRBJ2-1; TRBD2 matches at 11 bases. After removal of 4 bases from V and 7 bases from J, the junction contained 9 bases not matched to a gene. This CDR3 region has 16 residues. Germline CDR1 MNHEY, CDR2 SMNVEV (reference sequence). Here the CDR3 DNA reads TGTGCCAGCAGTTCGTATCTAGCGGGAGGAACTAATGAGCAGTTCTTC. This translates into CASSSYLAGGTNEQFF.

The gene calls are TRBV13 and TRBJ2-5; tentative D call: TRBD2 (6 bases). The V and J ends lost 4 bases and 2 bases respectively, with 14 bases between them. The CDR3 is 15 residues long. CDR1 is PRHDT and CDR2 is FYEKMQ in the germline V gene (reference sequence). The CDR3 nucleotides read TGTGCCAGCAGCTCCAGCGGACTACTACAAGAGACCCAGTACTTC. Translating it yields CASSSSGLLQETQYF.

The V gene is TRBV2, the J gene TRBJ1-5; TRBD1 is a possible D gene (6 bases). Germline V CDR1 and CDR2: SNHLY, FYNNEI. CDR3 length equals 16 residues. Between the trimmed V and J ends, which lost 3 bases and 6 bases, there was a span of 18 bases. The CDR3, as DNA: TGTGCCAGCAGTGACCCCGGGCAGGGGACGGGTCAGCCCCAGCATTTT. Residues: CASSDPGQGTGQPQHF.

This chain uses TRBV15 with TRBJ1-5; no clear D gene. CDR1 and CDR2 (germline): LNHNV, YYDKDF (reference sequence). CDR3 size: 17 residues. Trimming left V 0 bases short and J 0 bases short, with 12 bases between. The CDR3 reads CATSREGGSPSNQPQHF. In DNA form, the CDR3 reads TGTGCCACCAGCAGAGAAGGAGGGTCCCCTAGCAATCAGCCCCAGCATTTT.

The chain links TRBV30 to TRBJ2-7; D is uncertain. V was shortened by 1 base and J by 3 bases, with 7 bases between the two germline ends. Germline CDR1 GTSNPN, CDR2 SVGIG (reference sequence). The CDR3 spans 12 residues. The DNA for the CDR3 is TGTGCCTGGAGTGATACAGACTACGAGCAGTACTTC. It specifies CAWSDTDYEQYF.

The chain employs TRBV9 and TRBJ1-1; TRBD1 is a possible D gene (5 bases). The CDR3 runs to 15 residues. The germline V gene encodes CDR1 SGDLS and CDR2 YYNGEE. The V end was cut by 2 bases, the J end by 6 bases, with 17 bases between. The CDR3 region has the DNA TGTGCCAGCAGCGTGGATGGGACTTCGCTCGCTGAAGCTTTCTTT. It specifies CASSVDGTSLAEAFF.

This chain connects TRBV5-6 to TRBJ2-7; unclear D gene. CDR1 is SGHDT and CDR2 is YYEEEE in the germline V gene. The CDR3 is 14 amino acids. The V end lost 0 bases, the J end lost 0 bases, and 7 bases lay between the germline ends. The CDR3 nucleotides are TGTGCCAGCAGCTTGGGAGTGAACTCCTACGAGCAGTACTTC. Translating it yields CASSLGVNSYEQYF.

This chain connects TRBV27 to TRBJ1-4, with D uncertain. CDR1 is MNHEY and CDR2 is SMNVEV in the germline V gene (reference sequence). The CDR3 spans 11 residues. Trimming left V 10 bases short and J 8 bases short, with 11 bases between. CDR3 coding DNA: TGTGCCACTGCGGACGGCGAAAAACTGTTTTTT. It encodes CATADGEKLFF.

The gene calls are TRBV25-1 and TRBJ2-3; D remains ambiguous. V was cut by 4 bases and J by 6 bases, with 5 bases left in between. Germline loops: CDR1 MGHDK, CDR2 SYGVNS. This CDR3 region has 11 residues. CDR3 sequence (DNA): TGTGCCAGCAGTGTCGCGGATACGCAGTATTTT. Protein product: CASSVADTQYF.

This rearrangement joins TRBV6-5 to TRBJ1-1, with a tentative D call TRBD1 (6 bases). There are 14 residues in the CDR3. Germline CDR1 is MNHEY and CDR2 is SVGAGI. With 3 bases removed from V and 5 bases from J, the gap between germline ends came to 13 bases. CDR3 in DNA: TGTGCCAGCAGTTATAACAGGGCCTTAACTGAAGCTTTCTTT. Translating gives CASSYNRALTEAFF.

CDR3 in amino acids: CASRWSDGSYEAFF. CDR3 coding DNA: TGTGCCAGTAGGTGGTCCGACGGAAGTTATGAAGCTTTCTTT. The chain carries TRBV19 and TRBJ1-1; D gene unclear. In germline, CDR1 is LNHDA, CDR2 SQIVND (reference sequence). The V end was cut by 6 bases, the J end by 7 bases, with 18 bases between. This CDR3 comprises 14 residues. Full variable domain (remainder filled in from reference TRBV19 and TRBJ1-1): DGGITQSPKYLFRKEGQNVTLSCEQNLNHDAMYWYRQDPGQGLRLIYYSQIVNDFQKGDIAEGYSVSREKKESFPLTVTSAQKNPTAFYLCASRWSDGSYEAFFGQGTRLTVV.

Comment on this clone: This sample also contains other DNA sequences that code for the same CDR3. The chain combines TRBV9 with TRBJ1-1; D unclear. Trimming stripped 2 bases from V and 3 bases from J, with 5 bases between. The CDR3 is made up of 12 amino acids. Germline V gene lookup returns CDR1 SGDLS and CDR2 YYNGEE. The CDR3 DNA sequence: TGTGCCAGCAGCGTCCGGGACACTGAAGCTTTCTTT. Translation gives CASSVRDTEAFF.

The J gene is TRBJ2-3, the V gene TRBV5-6; possibly TRBD2 for D (6 bases). Trimming shortened V by 0 bases and J by 0 bases, and 11 bases separated the two germline ends. There are 16 residues in the CDR3. CDR1 and CDR2 (germline): SGHDT, YYEEEE. CDR3 DNA sequence: TGTGCCAGCAGCTTGGCCGGGGGAACCAGCACAGATACGCAGTATTTT. It translates to CASSLAGGTSTDTQYF. Supplemented by reference TRBV5-6 and TRBJ2-3, the full variable domain reads DAGVTQSPTHLIKTRGQQVTLRCSPKSGHDTVSWYQQALGQGPQFIFQYYEEEERQRGNFPDRFSGHQFPNYSSELNVNALLLGDSALYLCASSLAGGTSTDTQYFGPGTRLTVL.

This sequence joins TRBV19 and TRBJ2-2; possibly TRBD1 or TRBD2 for D (5 bases each). CDR1 and CDR2 from the germline V gene are LNHDA and SQIVND (reference sequence). The germline V and J ends were trimmed by 6 bases and 6 bases, with 17 bases remaining between them. CDR3 length: 15 residues. The CDR3 loop reads CASSRRVGGPGELFF. For the CDR3, the DNA is TGTGCCAGTAGCCGCCGGGTTGGGGGACCCGGGGAGCTGTTTTTT.

This clone appeared a few times. The chain carries TRBV30 and TRBJ1-1; 7 bases fit TRBD1. The CDR3 length is 14 residues. Germline CDR1 GTSNPN, CDR2 SVGIG (reference sequence). After removal of 4 bases from V and 1 base from J, the junction contained 6 bases not matched to a gene. The CDR3 nucleotides read TGTGCCTGGACCCCGGGACAGACGAACACTGAAGCTTTCTTT. Protein product: CAWTPGQTNTEAFF.

The gene calls are TRBV29-1 and TRBJ1-5; the D is unclear. CDR3 size: 13 residues. Trimming took 5 bases from V and 0 from J, leaving 8 bases between them. Germline CDR1 SQVTM, CDR2 ANQGSEA. The CDR3 region has the DNA TGCAGCGTTCGACGGGATAGCAATCAGCCCCAGCATTTT. Translation: CSVRRDSNQPQHF.

This clone was detected only a few times. V usage is TRBV4-3 and J usage is TRBJ1-5; possible D gene TRBD1, 5 bases. Trimming removed 0 bases from V and 5 bases from J, with 14 bases in between. CDR3 length equals 16 residues. Germline V gene lookup returns CDR1 LGHNA and CDR2 YSLEER. CDR3 residues: CASSQDHGTGHQPQHF. CDR3 DNA sequence: TGCGCCAGCAGCCAAGATCATGGAACAGGCCATCAGCCCCAGCATTTT.

Only a few counts were recorded for this clone. The chain uses TRBV29-1 and TRBJ1-1; the match to TRBD1 covers 7 bases. The CDR3 extends over 13 amino acids. Per germline, CDR1 SQVTM and CDR2 ANQGSEA. With 5 bases clipped from V and 7 bases from J, the junction kept 10 bases outside the gene matches. Written as DNA, the CDR3 is TGCAGCGTTACCGGACAGGAAAAGGGTGAAGCTTTCTTT. Residues: CSVTGQEKGEAFF.

This sequence joins TRBV9 and TRBJ2-3; 9 nucleotides line up with TRBD1. This CDR3 has 16 amino acids. J lost 8 bases, V lost 3 bases, and 13 bases had no gene match. Germline lookup yields CDR1 SGDLS and CDR2 YYNGEE. In DNA form, the CDR3 reads TGTGCCAGCAGCGCCCGGGACAGGGTTATGAGGACTACGCAGTATTTT. Its translation is CASSARDRVMRTTQYF.

This rearrangement joins TRBV7-2 to TRBJ2-6, with D uncertain. Deletions cut 1 base from V and 2 bases from J, with 6 bases between. Germline-derived CDR1 and CDR2 are SGHTA and FQGNSA. CDR3 length: 15 residues. The CDR3 spells CASSLEVPGANVLTF. In nucleotides, the CDR3 is TGTGCCAGCAGCTTAGAGGTCCCTGGGGCCAACGTCCTGACTTTC.

This chain joins TRBV30 and TRBJ1-1; D remains ambiguous. V shed 5 bases and J shed 1 base, with 5 bases lying between them. Germline assignment: CDR1 GTSNPN and CDR2 SVGIG (reference sequence). The CDR3 consists of 11 residues. The CDR3 spells CAWETNTEAFF. The CDR3 nucleotides are TGTGCCTGGGAGACGAACACTGAAGCTTTCTTT.

Only a few counts were recorded for this clone. CDR3 sequence (DNA): TGTGCCAGCAGTTTAGTCTTGGACGAGACCCAGTACTTC. Translated, it gives CASSLVLDETQYF. V is TRBV27 and J is TRBJ2-5; D is unclear. The germline gives CDR1 MNHEY, CDR2 SMNVEV (reference sequence). CDR3 size: 13 residues. The V and J ends lost 2 bases and 5 bases respectively, with 9 bases between them.

This chain connects TRBV11-1 to TRBJ2-1, with TRBD2 as a possible D gene (5 bases). V gave up 0 bases and J gave up 6 bases, with 12 bases separating them. The CDR3 sequence is 15 residues long. Per germline, CDR1 SGHAT and CDR2 FQDESV (reference sequence). CDR3 nucleotide sequence: TGTGCCAGCAGCTTAGCTGCGGGTTTTCGCAATGAGCAGTTCTTC. Translated: CASSLAAGFRNEQFF.

J is TRBJ2-2 and V is TRBV27; TRBD1 might be the D (6 bases). Germline loops: CDR1 MNHEY, CDR2 SMNVEV (reference sequence). This CDR3 is built from 15 residues. Trimming took 3 bases from V and 5 from J, leaving 13 bases between them. CDR3 loop: CASSFSGAGTGELFF. CDR3 nucleotide sequence: TGTGCCAGCAGTTTCTCAGGGGCAGGTACCGGGGAGCTGTTTTTT.

The CDR3, as DNA: TGTGCCAGCAGTGAATGGGGGGAGAACACCGGGGAGCTGTTTTTT. Encoded protein: CASSEWGENTGELFF. This sequence joins TRBV25-1 and TRBJ2-2, with a weak D call TRBD2 (6 bases). CDR1 MGHDK and CDR2 SYGVNS come from the germline V gene. The CDR3 has 15 amino acids. The V end was cut by 1 base, the J end by 1 base, with 7 bases between.

This chain links TRBV30 with TRBJ2-7; D might be TRBD1 (5 bases). V shed 1 base and J shed 6 bases, with 7 bases lying between them. The CDR3 has 11 residues. The germline gives CDR1 GTSNPN, CDR2 SVGIG (reference sequence). This CDR3 reads CAWSEGSEQYF. CDR3 bases: TGTGCCTGGAGTGAGGGGTCCGAGCAGTACTTC.